These 30 T cell receptor beta chains share one sample of origin, sequenced in a study of T cell clonality in common variable immunodeficiency. Sequencing was performed with immunoSEQ multiplex PCR; in TCRdb, only in-frame clones are kept and a portion is missing. The sample is made up of around 16,000 clones, and the top ten hold roughly 4.4% of it. Whole-study results and caveats: In common variable immunodeficiency, TCR beta chains reportedly carried fewer deletions and N-nucleotide insertions.

Their antigens remain unidentified. Sequences were obtained from peripheral blood mononuclear cells. Receptor source: a human donor with common variable immunodeficiency.

In the case of this clone: The read halts 3 residues ahead of the CDR3 end, with the missing end drawn from the germline J gene. The genes are TRBV20-1 and TRBJ2-5; 11 bases are shared with TRBD2. CDR1 and CDR2 from the germline V gene are DFQATT and SNEGSKA (reference sequence). The CDR3 spans 15 residues. The J segment lost 2 bases and the V segment lost 1 base, leaving 3 bases of the junction unmatched. The CDR3 loop reads CSARVLAGDQETQYF. The covered CDR3 bases are TGCAGTGCTAGAGTACTAGCGGGAGATCAAGAGACC.

Points on this clone: The CDR3 goes on 3 residues after the read ends, and that part is filled in from the germline J gene. This chain connects TRBV2 to TRBJ2-7; 9 nucleotides agree with TRBD2. This CDR3 contains 14 residues. Per germline, CDR1 SNHLY and CDR2 FYNNEI. Germline trimming cut 10 bases from V and 0 bases from J; bases unmatched to any gene: 7. CDR3 protein: CATRTSASSYEQYF. CDR3 DNA (partial): TGTGCCACTCGGACTAGCGCCAGCTCCTACGAG.

Regarding this clone: The CDR3 goes on 3 residues after the read ends, and that part is filled in from the germline J gene. The chain employs TRBV18 and TRBJ1-1; 9 nucleotides agree with TRBD1. This CDR3 contains 13 residues. V was clipped by 3 bases and J by 7 bases; unmatched bases: 3. Germline loops: CDR1 KGHSH, CDR2 LQKENI. The sequenced CDR3 bases are TGTGCCAGCTCACCCGGGACAGGGCGTGAA. Amino acids: CASSPGTGRE. The CDR3, in full, reads CASSPGTGREAFF. Drawing the rest from reference TRBV18 and TRBJ1-1, the complete variable domain is NAGVMQNPRHLVRRRGQEARLRCSPMKGHSHVYWYRQLPEEGLKFMVYLQKENIIDESGMPKERFSAEFPKEGPSILRIQQVVRGDSAAYFCASSPGTGREAFFGQGTRLTVV.

As for this clone: The CDR3 extends 3 residues past the end of the read, so its final part is completed from the germline J gene. The rearrangement joins TRBV5-1 to TRBJ2-1; D may match TRBD1 or TRBD2 (5 bases each). This CDR3 spans 15 amino acids. V shed 5 bases and J shed 0 bases, with 12 bases lying between them. CDR1 is SGHRS and CDR2 is YFSETQ in the germline V gene. CDR3: CASSRGASSYNEQFF. The DNA read from the CDR3 is TGCGCCAGCAGTAGAGGGGCGAGCTCCTACAATGAG.

Points on this clone: The read ends 3 residues before the CDR3 terminus; that terminus is restored from the germline J gene. V gene TRBV2 combines with J gene TRBJ2-1; 7 bases match TRBD1. The CDR3 sequence is 13 residues long. Germline V gives CDR1 SNHLY, CDR2 FYNNEI. The V gene end was trimmed by 7 bases and the J gene end by 5 bases; junction bases not matched to a gene: 5. The CDR3 here is CASTQGQNNEQFF. CDR3 bases read: TGTGCCAGCACACAGGGACAGAACAATGAG.

CDR3 bases read: TGTGCCAGCAGCTTGGGGGGACCCTACGAG. It yields the protein CASSLGGPYE. The CDR3 reads in full as CASSLGGPYEQYF. The chain links TRBV7-2 to TRBJ2-7, with D perhaps TRBD2 (6 bases). From the germline J gene comes the end of the CDR3, since the read stops 3 residues before it. The CDR3 spans 13 residues. In germline, CDR1 is SGHTA, CDR2 FQGNSA. V shed 3 bases and J shed 2 bases, with 8 bases lying between them.

The CDR3 protein is CASTEGGGETQYF. Partial CDR3 DNA: TGTGCCAGCACAGAGGGGGGGGGAGAGACC. The rearrangement links TRBV6-2 or TRBV6-3 to TRBJ2-5, with D perhaps matching TRBD2 (7 bases). The sequenced fragment ends 3 residues before the CDR3 boundary, so the rest is inferred from the germline J gene. The germline gives CDR1 MNHEY, CDR2 SVGEGT. Trimming shortened V by 7 bases and J by 4 bases, and 13 bases separated the two germline ends. This CDR3 has 13 amino acids.

Concerning this clone itself: The read gets to within 3 residues of the CDR3 end, and the germline J gene fills in the rest. The chain carries TRBV6-2 or TRBV6-3 and TRBJ2-2, with TRBD2 matching 12 bases. The ends lost 6 bases at V and 0 bases at J; junction bases unmatched: 2. Per the germline V gene, CDR1 is MNHEY and CDR2 is SVGEGT. This CDR3 region has 16 residues. The DNA read from the CDR3 is TGTGCCAGCAGCAGACTAGCGGGAGCGAACACCGGGGAG. Protein: CASSRLAGANTGE. Given in full, the CDR3 is CASSRLAGANTGELFF.

As for this clone: The sequenced fragment ends 3 residues before the CDR3 boundary, so the rest is inferred from the germline J gene. The chain couples TRBV29-1 to TRBJ2-5; TRBD1 agrees at 7 bases. CDR1 is SQVTM and CDR2 is ANQGSEA in the germline V gene. Trimming at V came to 4 bases and at J to 5 bases, leaving 22 bases not matched to a gene. This CDR3 has 18 residues. The CDR3 reads CSVVEGAAPGLGLETQYF. CDR3 bases read: TGCAGCGTTGTAGAGGGGGCCGCTCCGGGGCTAGGGTTGGAGACC.

With respect to this clone: The read ends 3 residues early relative to the CDR3; the germline J gene fills the gap. V usage is TRBV7-8 and J usage is TRBJ2-1; D gene unclear. V lost 6 bases and J 5 bases, leaving 14 bases between the germline ends. The CDR3 length is 14 residues. The germline CDR1 and CDR2 sequences are SGHVS and FQNEAQ. The CDR3 bases that were read are TGTGCCAGCAGTTTAAAATTATCCGACAATGAG. Translating gives CASSLKLSDNE. The entire CDR3 sequence reads CASSLKLSDNEQFF.

As for this clone: The sequenced fragment ends 3 residues before the CDR3 boundary, so the rest is inferred from the germline J gene. The chain employs TRBV7-9 and TRBJ2-7; 8 bases agree with TRBD1. The V and J ends lost 4 bases and 0 bases, in that order; junction bases with no gene match: 2. Germline V gene data show CDR1 as SEHNR and CDR2 as FQNEAQ (reference sequence). The CDR3 runs 14 residues. The part of the CDR3 DNA that was read is TGTGCCAGCAGCTCGGACAGGGACTCCTACGAG. Encoded protein: CASSSDRDSYE. The complete CDR3 protein is CASSSDRDSYEQYF.

As concerns this clone: The read terminates 3 residues ahead of where the CDR3 ends, so the germline J gene completes it. The chain links TRBV2 to TRBJ1-6; tentatively, D is TRBD1 (5 bases). The CDR3 loop spans 15 amino acids. Looked up from germline, CDR1 is SNHLY and CDR2 is FYNNEI. Trimming shortened V by 6 bases and J by 3 bases, and 12 bases separated the two germline ends. CDR3 bases read: TGTGCCAGCAGCGCGTCGGGGGTCTATAATTCACCC. As protein: CASSASGVYNSP. The full CDR3 reads CASSASGVYNSPLHF.

Comment on this clone: The read ends 3 residues shy of where the CDR3 ends; the end is completed using the germline J gene. This chain links TRBV2 with TRBJ2-7; 11 bases are shared with TRBD2. V gave up 6 bases and J gave up 4 bases; unmatched junction bases: 5. This CDR3 contains 14 residues. Germline CDR1 and CDR2: SNHLY and FYNNEI. The part of the CDR3 DNA that was read is TGTGCCAGCAGGCCCACTAGCGGGAGTTACGAG. Its translation is CASRPTSGSYE. The whole CDR3 reads CASRPTSGSYEQYF.

On this clone: The missing CDR3 end, 3 residues past where the read stops, is filled in from the germline J gene. The chain couples TRBV19 to TRBJ1-3; unclear D gene. Germline V gene sequence: CDR1 LNHDA, CDR2 SQIVND (reference sequence). This CDR3 is built from 12 residues. Trimming took 5 bases from V and 4 from J, leaving 6 bases between them. The CDR3 spells CASSLQGNTIYF. The CDR3 DNA, read in part, is TGTGCCAGTAGTTTACAGGGAAACACC.

For this clone: The read halts 3 residues ahead of the CDR3 end, with the missing end drawn from the germline J gene. The chain carries TRBV30 and TRBJ2-2, with 9 bases fitting TRBD2. The CDR3 is 14 residues long. Germline lookup yields CDR1 GTSNPN and CDR2 SVGIG (reference sequence). J lost 5 bases, V lost 4 bases, and 5 bases had no gene match. The CDR3 DNA, read in part, is TGTGCCTGGAAAGTGGCGGGAGGGACCGGGGAG. Protein product: CAWKVAGGTGE. The whole CDR3 sequence reads CAWKVAGGTGELFF.

A word on this clone: The read halts 3 residues ahead of the CDR3 end, with the missing end drawn from the germline J gene. The chain carries TRBV20-1 and TRBJ2-1; no firm D call. Germline lookup yields CDR1 DFQATT and CDR2 SNEGSKA (reference sequence). The CDR3 is 14 residues long. Trimming took off 7 bases at V and 0 bases at J, with 13 bases between the two ends. The part of the CDR3 DNA that was read is TGCAGTGGCCGCGGCTCCTTCTCCTACAATGAG. This encodes CSGRGSFSYNE. In full, the CDR3 reads CSGRGSFSYNEQFF.

In the case of this clone: The sequence runs out 3 residues before the end of the CDR3; the remainder is reconstructed from the germline J gene. V and J are TRBV6-2 or TRBV6-3 and TRBJ2-1; D might be TRBD1 (5 bases). CDR1 is MNHEY and CDR2 is SVGEGT in the germline V gene. The CDR3 totals 16 residues. Trimming shortened V by 2 bases and J by 2 bases, and 13 bases separated the two germline ends. CDR3 amino acids: CASSYVAGFAYNEQFF. The sequenced part of the CDR3 DNA is TGTGCCAGCAGTTACGTGGCAGGGTTCGCCTACAATGAG.

Notes on this clone: From the germline J gene comes the end of the CDR3, since the read stops 3 residues before it. This chain joins TRBV7-3 and TRBJ1-2; D is unresolved. The CDR3 sequence is 13 residues long. V shed 0 bases and J shed 7 bases, with 9 bases lying between them. In germline, CDR1 is SGHTA, CDR2 FQGTGA. CDR3 DNA (partial): TGTGCCAGCAGCTTAACGCCCCGAGGTGGC. This codes for CASSLTPRGG. The whole CDR3 reads CASSLTPRGGYTF.

Incomplete CDR3 DNA: TGTGCCAGTAGTATCGGTAGAGACAATCAGCCC. Protein: CASSIGRDNQP. The full-length CDR3 reads as CASSIGRDNQPQHF. The V and J genes are TRBV19 and TRBJ1-5, with D unresolved. The read is 3 residues too short to cover the CDR3 end, so that end is filled in from the germline J gene. CDR1 and CDR2 from the germline V gene are LNHDA and SQIVND (reference sequence). Deletions cut 3 bases from V and 3 bases from J, with 9 bases between. The CDR3 covers 14 residues.

Note on this clone: The missing CDR3 end, 3 residues past where the read stops, is filled in from the germline J gene. The chain joins TRBV18 to TRBJ1-2, with 8 bases fitting TRBD1. Germline CDR1 is KGHSH and CDR2 is LQKENI. Trimming at V came to 3 bases and at J to 4 bases, leaving 7 bases not matched to a gene. The CDR3 contains 15 residues. This CDR3 is CASSPRTGYSYGYTF. CDR3 DNA (partial): TGTGCCAGCTCACCCCGGACAGGGTATAGCTATGGC.

As regards this clone: The CDR3 extends 3 residues past the end of the read, so its final part is completed from the germline J gene. The chain combines TRBV12-3 or TRBV12-4 with TRBJ1-6; D unclear. V dropped 1 base and J dropped 7 bases, with 11 bases sitting between them. CDR3 size: 15 residues. Partial CDR3 DNA: TGTGCCAGCAGTTTAGGAGCAGCTAGCAATTCACCC. This translates into CASSLGAASNSP. From start to end, the CDR3 is CASSLGAASNSPLHF.

To note about this clone: Read sequence stops 3 residues before the CDR3 end, and the germline J gene provides the missing end. This chain joins TRBV11-1 and TRBJ2-7, with 7 bases lining up with TRBD1. J was trimmed by 5 bases and V by 6 bases; bases with no gene match: 13. Germline CDR1 reads SGHAT; CDR2 reads FQDESV (reference sequence). The CDR3 is 15 amino acids. The CDR3 sequence: CASRSGQAPRHEQYF. CDR3 DNA, as far as it was read: TGTGCCAGCAGATCAGGACAGGCTCCAAGACACGAG.

As concerns this clone: The read is 3 residues too short to cover the CDR3 end, so that end is filled in from the germline J gene. The chain couples TRBV5-1 to TRBJ1-2; 8 bases agree with TRBD1. Germline lookup yields CDR1 SGHRS and CDR2 YFSETQ. The CDR3 sequence is 15 residues long. The J segment lost 4 bases and the V segment lost 0 bases, leaving 5 bases of the junction unmatched. The covered CDR3 bases are TGCGCCAGCAGCTTGGGGCAGGGGGCTACCTATGGC. Its translation is CASSLGQGATYG. The entire CDR3 protein is CASSLGQGATYGYTF.

A note on this clone: The CDR3 end falls 3 residues outside the read, so it is completed with the germline J gene. The J gene is TRBJ2-2, the V gene TRBV19; 8 bases line up with TRBD1. Germline lookup yields CDR1 LNHDA and CDR2 SQIVND (reference sequence). CDR3 length equals 15 residues. V was clipped by 5 bases and J by 5 bases; unmatched bases: 7. The CDR3 reads CASSLRQGMTGELFF. CDR3 DNA (partial): TGTGCCAGTAGTCTCCGACAGGGGATGACCGGGGAG.

A word on this clone: The DNA ends 3 residues before the CDR3 does, and the rest of the CDR3 is filled in from the germline J gene. This chain connects TRBV5-6 to TRBJ2-5; 8 bases map to TRBD2. V shed 4 bases and J 1 base; nucleotides not matched to a gene: 3. CDR3 length: 14 residues. Germline lookup yields CDR1 SGHDT and CDR2 YYEEEE. CDR3 bases read: TGTGCCAGCAGCCCGGCGGGGGGCCAAGAGACC. This codes for CASSPAGGQET. The CDR3 as a whole reads CASSPAGGQETQYF.

Regarding this clone: The read falls 3 residues short of the CDR3 end, and the missing part is taken from the germline J gene. The chain couples TRBV29-1 to TRBJ2-5; 9 nucleotides align to TRBD1. In germline, CDR1 is SQVTM, CDR2 ANQGSEA. The V gene end was trimmed by 3 bases and the J gene end by 5 bases; junction bases not matched to a gene: 4. The CDR3 extends over 13 amino acids. The DNA read from the CDR3 is TGCAGCGTTGACCGGGACAGGGATGAGACC. It is translated as CSVDRDRDET. The complete CDR3 sequence is CSVDRDRDETQYF.

Details on this clone: The sequenced fragment ends 3 residues before the CDR3 boundary, so the rest is inferred from the germline J gene. V gene TRBV13 combines with J gene TRBJ2-1; 7 bases map to TRBD2. CDR1 is PRHDT, CDR2 FYEKMQ, per germline (reference sequence). CDR3 length: 15 residues. J gave up 8 bases and V 3 bases, and 10 bases lay outside the gene matches. CDR3 in amino acids: CASSLGTTPTYEQFF. The sequenced part of the CDR3 DNA is TGTGCCAGCAGCTTGGGGACTACCCCCACCTATGAG.

With respect to this clone: The read ends 3 residues shy of where the CDR3 ends; the end is completed using the germline J gene. The chain uses TRBV7-3 and TRBJ2-7; 11 bases are shared with TRBD1. The germline V gene has CDR1 SGHTA and CDR2 FQGTGA. The CDR3 has 17 amino acids. The V gene end was trimmed by 0 bases and the J gene end by 5 bases; junction bases not matched to a gene: 9. CDR3 DNA (partial): TGTGCCAGCAGCTTAACGGGGGGAGGACAGGGGGCCAACGAG. This gives the protein CASSLTGGGQGANE. The full-length CDR3 reads as CASSLTGGGQGANEQYF.

In the case of this clone: The observed sequence ends 3 residues before the CDR3 terminus, with the missing tail filled in from the germline J gene. This rearrangement joins TRBV5-4 to TRBJ1-2; 7 bases align to TRBD1. CDR3 length equals 15 residues. Germline CDR1 and CDR2: SGHNT and YYREEE (reference sequence). Trimming took 2 bases from V and 4 from J; bases not matched to a gene: 8. The CDR3 sequence is CASSFRTTGPYGYTF. The DNA read from the CDR3 is TGTGCCAGCAGCTTCCGAACGACAGGGCCCTATGGC.

This CDR3 is CATRLTGNTGELFF. CDR3 DNA (partial): TGTGCCACCCGCCTAACAGGGAACACCGGGGAG. The chain couples TRBV10-3 to TRBJ2-2, with D possibly being TRBD1 (5 bases). The read ends 3 residues shy of where the CDR3 ends; the end is completed using the germline J gene. The V end was cut by 10 bases, the J end by 1 base, with 13 bases between. Germline V gene data show CDR1 as ENHRY and CDR2 as SYGVKD. This CDR3 contains 14 residues.